Presented here are 22 T cell receptor beta chains from one specimen sequenced in a study of a mutant IDH1 vaccine in newly diagnosed glioma. Time point reported: week 23, last vaccination. Vaccination comprised doses that each held 300 ug of mutant IDH1 20-mer peptide, plus topical imiquimod. These receptors have no known antigen. Clones were sequenced by immunoSEQ multiplex PCR, and TCRdb holds only the in-frame ones, with some missing. The sample holds 40,000 to 45,000 clones, roughly 80% seen once. The sequencing here drew on PBMCs, taken from a glioma patient whose treatment included an IDH1 peptide vaccine. Receptors were obtained from a man between 45 and 60 years old with glioma.

The chain uses TRBV6-6 and TRBJ2-7; D is unclear. Germline assignment: CDR1 MNHNY and CDR2 SVGAGI (reference sequence). Trimming took 8 bases from V and 1 from J, leaving 18 bases between them. CDR3 length: 15 amino acids. The CDR3 nucleotides are TGTGCCAGCTCACTTGGCGAGGTCCCTTCCTACGAGCAGTACTTC. Protein sequence: CASSLGEVPSYEQYF.

The rearrangement joins TRBV27 to TRBJ2-7; 9 positions agree with TRBD1. The V gene's germline CDR1 is MNHEY and CDR2 SMNVEV (reference sequence). After removal of 3 bases from V and 3 bases from J, the junction contained 6 bases not matched to a gene. The CDR3 contains 15 residues. The CDR3 DNA follows: TGTGCCAGCAGTTTTTGGGCGACAGGGGGCTACGAGCAGTACTTC. This sequence encodes CASSFWATGGYEQYF.

This clone ranks as medium-sized. The chain recombines TRBV6-1 with TRBJ2-1; 7 nucleotides align to TRBD2. CDR3 length equals 15 residues. With V trimmed by 2 bases and J by 2 bases, 3 bases remained unmatched. Germline CDR1 and CDR2: MNHNS and SASEGT. The CDR3 DNA follows: TGTGCCAGCAGTGAAAGCGGGGACCCCTACAATGAGCAGTTCTTC. It yields the protein CASSESGDPYNEQFF.

The V call is TRBV9, the J call TRBJ1-2; D is uncertain. This CDR3 region has 13 residues. Trimming stripped 2 bases from V and 2 bases from J, with 7 bases between. The germline V gene has CDR1 SGDLS and CDR2 YYNGEE. The CDR3 nucleotides are TGTGCCAGCAGCGTTTCCGGGAACTATGGCTACACCTTC. The encoded protein is CASSVSGNYGYTF.

This clone has a handful of counts. The chain couples TRBV28 to TRBJ1-2; 8 positions match TRBD1. The CDR3 extends over 13 amino acids. V shed 6 bases and J 4 bases; nucleotides not matched to a gene: 4. Germline assignment: CDR1 MDHEN and CDR2 SYDVKM. The CDR3 here is CASRSGGGYGYTF. CDR3 DNA sequence: TGTGCCAGCAGATCAGGGGGCGGCTATGGCTACACCTTC.

J is TRBJ2-7 and V is TRBV11-2; D call uncertain. The germline gives CDR1 SGHAT, CDR2 FQNNGV. This CDR3 is built from 11 residues. V gave up 3 bases and J gave up 5 bases, with 5 bases separating them. CDR3 protein: CASSFRDEQYF. The DNA of the CDR3 is TGTGCCAGCAGCTTTCGCGACGAGCAGTACTTC.

The chain carries TRBV5-6 and TRBJ2-2; D might be TRBD2 (7 bases). Germline V gives CDR1 SGHDT, CDR2 YYEEEE. V was shortened by 3 bases and J by 5 bases, with 17 bases between the two germline ends. This CDR3 is built from 16 residues. Here the CDR3 DNA reads TGTGCCAGCAGCTCCGAGGGGGGGACGCCTACCGGGGAGCTGTTTTTT. Translating it yields CASSSEGGTPTGELFF. Together with reference TRBV5-6 and TRBJ2-2, the CDR3 gives the full variable domain: DAGVTQSPTHLIKTRGQQVTLRCSPKSGHDTVSWYQQALGQGPQFIFQYYEEEERQRGNFPDRFSGHQFPNYSSELNVNALLLGDSALYLCASSSEGGTPTGELFFGEGSRLTVL.

The V and J genes are TRBV5-4 and TRBJ2-1; 7 bases are a match to TRBD1. V was clipped by 7 bases and J by 5 bases; unmatched bases: 15. CDR3 length: 16 amino acids. The germline CDR1 and CDR2 sequences are SGHNT and YYREEE (reference sequence). CDR3 nucleotide sequence: TGTGCCAGCTATTTGGGTCCGGGACAGCGAAACAATGAGCAGTTCTTC. Translation gives CASYLGPGQRNNEQFF.

V usage is TRBV5-6 and J usage is TRBJ1-5; D may be TRBD1 (6 bases). Germline-derived CDR1 and CDR2 are SGHDT and YYEEEE. The CDR3 length is 15 residues. V lost 0 bases, J lost 0 bases, and 7 bases lay in between. The CDR3, as DNA: TGTGCCAGCAGCTTGGGGGGGCTTAGCAATCAGCCCCAGCATTTT. It yields the protein CASSLGGLSNQPQHF.

This clone was seen only a few times. This rearrangement joins TRBV9 to TRBJ2-3; no firm D call. CDR1 is SGDLS, CDR2 YYNGEE, per germline. CDR3 length: 14 amino acids. The germline V and J ends were trimmed by 0 bases and 2 bases, with 7 bases remaining between them. CDR3 sequence (DNA): TGTGCCAGCAGCGTAGGGACCCTCACAGATACGCAGTATTTT. Its translation: CASSVGTLTDTQYF.

The rearrangement uses TRBV29-1 and TRBJ1-4, with D tentatively TRBD1 (5 bases). CDR1 and CDR2 (germline): SQVTM, ANQGSEA. There are 14 residues in the CDR3. V dropped 7 bases and J dropped 8 bases, with 20 bases sitting between them. The CDR3 here is CSAKSRVGREKLFF. The CDR3, as DNA: TGCAGCGCCAAAAGCAGGGTCGGGCGAGAAAAACTGTTTTTT.

The chain combines TRBV30 with TRBJ1-6, with D uncertain. V lost 0 bases, J lost 6 bases, and 9 bases lay in between. This CDR3 spans 14 amino acids. Per germline, CDR1 GTSNPN and CDR2 SVGIG (reference sequence). In nucleotides, the CDR3 is TGTGCCTGGAGTGTAGACGGAATTAATTCACCCCTCCACTTT. This translates into CAWSVDGINSPLHF.

The chain uses TRBV11-2 and TRBJ1-5; D call uncertain. The CDR3 length is 13 residues. V was pared by 1 base and J by 4 bases, with 5 bases between. The germline CDR1 and CDR2 sequences are SGHAT and FQNNGV. The CDR3 coding sequence is TGTGCCAGCAGCTTAGCACAGAATCAGCCCCAGCATTTT. Encoded protein: CASSLAQNQPQHF.

The rearrangement links TRBV18 to TRBJ2-3; no reliable D call. Germline V gives CDR1 KGHSH, CDR2 LQKENI. V was trimmed by 4 bases and J by 4 bases, leaving 9 bases between them. The CDR3 contains 13 residues. This chain's CDR3 is CASSQVAADTQYF. The CDR3 nucleotides are TGTGCCAGCTCACAAGTGGCAGCAGATACGCAGTATTTT.

The CDR3: CASRKKQGDTGELFF. The CDR3 bases are TGTGCCAGCCGAAAGAAGCAGGGAGACACCGGGGAGCTGTTTTTT. The rearrangement links TRBV7-6 to TRBJ2-2; either TRBD1 or TRBD2 may fit D (5 bases each). The ends were cut back, 8 bases at V and 3 bases at J, with 16 bases in the middle. The CDR3 runs 15 residues. Germline loops: CDR1 SGHVS, CDR2 FNYEAQ.

The V call is TRBV5-4, the J call TRBJ2-3, with 8 positions matching TRBD1. With V trimmed by 3 bases and J by 5 bases, 5 bases remained unmatched. Germline CDR1 is SGHNT and CDR2 is YYREEE (reference sequence). CDR3 length equals 14 residues. This chain's CDR3 is CASSYRQGLDTQYF. CDR3 bases: TGTGCCAGCAGCTACCGACAGGGGTTAGATACGCAGTATTTT.

With respect to this clone: The junction departs from the called germline gene at one end, perhaps through a read error. CDR3 DNA: TGTGCTAGCAGCTTAGTAGCGCAGGGGAAAGACACTGAAGCTTTCTTT. Protein sequence: CASSLVAQGKDTEAFF. The chain has TRBV7-7 and TRBJ1-1; D might be TRBD1 (6 bases). CDR3 length: 16 residues. Germline assignment: CDR1 SSHAT and CDR2 FNYEAQ (reference sequence).

This clone was seen only a few times. The CDR3 DNA is TGTGCCAGCAGCTCCGGAGATCAGCCCCAGCATTTT. It is translated as CASSSGDQPQHF. The chain links TRBV7-9 to TRBJ1-5; no definite D call. Germline CDR1 SEHNR, CDR2 FQNEAQ (reference sequence). Deletions cut 4 bases from V and 5 bases from J, with 6 bases between. CDR3 length: 12 amino acids.

This clone has more than one count but fewer than ten. The chain combines TRBV6-6 with TRBJ2-1, with D tentatively TRBD1 (6 bases). The CDR3 runs 14 residues. From germline, CDR1 is MNHNY and CDR2 SVGAGI (reference sequence). Trimming stripped 5 bases from V and 1 base from J, with 9 bases between. CDR3 nucleotide sequence: TGTGCCAGCAGTACTACAGGGTCCTACAATGAGCAGTTCTTC. Translating gives CASSTTGSYNEQFF.

The rearrangement links TRBV30 to TRBJ1-4; no clear D gene. Germline V lookup: CDR1 GTSNPN, CDR2 SVGIG (reference sequence). The V gene lost 0 bases and the J gene lost 6 bases, with 14 bases spanning the gap. The CDR3 loop spans 15 amino acids. The CDR3 loop is CAWSVLPGPYEKLFF. In DNA form, the CDR3 reads TGTGCCTGGAGTGTACTGCCCGGGCCTTATGAAAAACTGTTTTTT.

CDR3 nucleotides: TGTGCCAGCAGCCCCCGGACTTCCGCGAACACCGGGGAGCTGTTTTTT. Translating gives CASSPRTSANTGELFF. V gene TRBV14 combines with J gene TRBJ2-2; possibly TRBD2 for D (5 bases). Trimming cost V 4 bases and J 0 bases, with 12 bases left between them. Germline values: CDR1 SGHDN, CDR2 FVKESK. This CDR3 comprises 16 residues. Complete variable domain (other parts from reference TRBV14 and TRBJ2-2): EAGVTQFPSHSVIEKGQTVTLRCDPISGHDNLYWYRRVMGKEIKFLLHFVKESKQDESGMPNNRFLAERTGGTYSTLKVQPAELEDSGVYFCASSPRTSANTGELFFGEGSRLTVL.

This clone has only a few counts. The rearrangement joins TRBV4-3 to TRBJ2-2; TRBD1 matches at 7 bases. This CDR3 spans 17 amino acids. After removal of 2 bases from V and 0 bases from J, the junction contained 6 bases not matched to a gene. Germline-derived CDR1 and CDR2 are LGHNA and YSLEER. CDR3 nucleotides: TGCGCCAGCAGCCAATCAACCGGGACAGCGAACACCGGGGAGCTGTTTTTT. Its translation: CASSQSTGTANTGELFF.